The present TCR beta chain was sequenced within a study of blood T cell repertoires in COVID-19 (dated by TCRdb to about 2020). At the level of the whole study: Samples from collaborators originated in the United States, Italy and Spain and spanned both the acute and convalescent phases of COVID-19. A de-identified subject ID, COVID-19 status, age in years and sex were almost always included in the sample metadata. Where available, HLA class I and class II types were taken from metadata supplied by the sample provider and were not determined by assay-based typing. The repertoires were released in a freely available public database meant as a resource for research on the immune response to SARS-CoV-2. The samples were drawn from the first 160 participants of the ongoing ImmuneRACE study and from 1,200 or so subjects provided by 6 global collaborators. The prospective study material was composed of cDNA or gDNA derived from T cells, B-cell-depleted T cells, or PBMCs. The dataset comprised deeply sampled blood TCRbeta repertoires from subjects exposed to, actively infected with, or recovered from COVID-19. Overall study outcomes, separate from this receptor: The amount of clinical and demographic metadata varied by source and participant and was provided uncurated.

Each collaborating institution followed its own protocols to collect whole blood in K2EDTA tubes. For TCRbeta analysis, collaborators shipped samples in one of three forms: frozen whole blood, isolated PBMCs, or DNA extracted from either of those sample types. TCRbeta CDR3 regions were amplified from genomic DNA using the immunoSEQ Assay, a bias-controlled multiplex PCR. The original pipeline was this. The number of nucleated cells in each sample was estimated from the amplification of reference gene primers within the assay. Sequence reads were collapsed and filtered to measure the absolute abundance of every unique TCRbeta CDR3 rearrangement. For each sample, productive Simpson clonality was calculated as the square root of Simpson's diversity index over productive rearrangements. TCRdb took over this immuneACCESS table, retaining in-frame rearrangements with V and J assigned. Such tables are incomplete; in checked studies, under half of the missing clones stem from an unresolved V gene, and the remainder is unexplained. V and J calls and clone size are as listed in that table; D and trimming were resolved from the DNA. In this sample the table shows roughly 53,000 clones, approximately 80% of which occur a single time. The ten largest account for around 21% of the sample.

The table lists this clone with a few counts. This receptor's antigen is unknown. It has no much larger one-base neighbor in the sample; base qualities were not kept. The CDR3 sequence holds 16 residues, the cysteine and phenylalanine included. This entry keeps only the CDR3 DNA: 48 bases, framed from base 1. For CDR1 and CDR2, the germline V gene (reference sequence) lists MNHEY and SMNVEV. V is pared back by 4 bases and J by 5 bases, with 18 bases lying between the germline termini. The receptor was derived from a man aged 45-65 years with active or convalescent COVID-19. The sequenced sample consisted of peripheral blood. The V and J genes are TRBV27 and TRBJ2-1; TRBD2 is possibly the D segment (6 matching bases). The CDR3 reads CASSSLGGGLNNEQFF. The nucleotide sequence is TGTGCCAGCAGTTCCCTGGGGGGAGGTCTCAACAATGAGCAGTTCTTC.